These 21 T cell receptor beta chains were sequenced from one sample in a study of shared clonotypes between healthy human individuals. It was CD45RO-negative cells, positively selected for CCR7, that made up naive CD8 cells, with terminally differentiated effector memory CD45RA+ cells excluded. Produced via immunoSEQ multiplex PCR; TCRdb's table is partial and in-frame only. The data show around 2.1 million clones, about 92% seen once. The sample comprised naive CD8+ T cells from PBMCs. The source of these receptors is a man between 18 and 29 years old in good health. Some clones in this sample may be carry-over from other donors' samples.

The rearrangement uses TRBV15 and TRBJ2-7; D gene unclear. Germline-derived CDR1 and CDR2 are LNHNV and YYDKDF (reference sequence). This CDR3 contains 13 residues. The V and J ends lost 3 bases and 5 bases respectively, with 11 bases between them. CDR3 sequence reads: CATSRVTRDEQYF. The CDR3 DNA follows: TGTGCCACCAGCAGGGTCACTCGGGACGAGCAGTACTTC. The full variable domain, completed using reference TRBV15 and TRBJ2-7, is DAMVIQNPRYQVTQFGKPVTLSCSQTLNHNVMYWYQQKSSQAPKLLFHYYDKDFNNEADTPDNFQSRRPNTSFCFLDIRSPGLGDTAMYLCATSRVTRDEQYFGPGTRLTVT.

This rearrangement joins TRBV19 to TRBJ2-7; 9 bases are shared with TRBD1. V lost 4 bases to trimming and J lost 4 bases; unmatched junction nucleotides: 5. The CDR3 sequence is 14 residues long. Germline assignment: CDR1 LNHDA and CDR2 SQIVND (reference sequence). CDR3 sequence (DNA): TGTGCCAGTAGTACGAGGACAGGGGAGTACGAGCAGTACTTC. It translates to CASSTRTGEYEQYF.

The J gene is TRBJ1-2, the V gene TRBV9; weak D call: TRBD1 (5 bases). From germline, CDR1 is SGDLS and CDR2 YYNGEE. V was trimmed by 0 bases and J by 1 base, leaving 13 bases between them. This CDR3 is 16 amino acids long. For the CDR3, the DNA is TGTGCCAGCAGCGTAGTCGACCCCGACAGTAACTATGGCTACACCTTC. The encoded protein is CASSVVDPDSNYGYTF. The whole variable domain, filled in from reference TRBV9 and TRBJ1-2, reads DSGVTQTPKHLITATGQRVTLRCSPRSGDLSVYWYQQSLDQGLQFLIQYYNGEERAKGNILERFSAQQFPDLHSELNLSSLELGDSALYFCASSVVDPDSNYGYTFGSGTRLTVV.

In this sample, this clone turned up a few times. V usage is TRBV27 and J usage is TRBJ1-2; maybe TRBD1 (6 bases). Looked up from germline, CDR1 is MNHEY and CDR2 is SMNVEV (reference sequence). V shed 5 bases and J shed 0 bases, with 13 bases lying between them. The CDR3 length is 15 residues. CDR3 sequence (DNA): TGTGCCAGCAGTCCACGGGGACACCCTAACTATGGCTACACCTTC. Its protein product is CASSPRGHPNYGYTF.

For this clone: Other DNA sequences in the same sample also yield this CDR3. The rearrangement links TRBV27 to TRBJ1-1; the D is unclear. CDR1 MNHEY and CDR2 SMNVEV come from the germline V gene (reference sequence). V lost 3 bases to trimming and J lost 2 bases, with 7 bases between them. This CDR3 spans 13 amino acids. The CDR3 DNA follows: TGTGCCAGCAGTTTTGGGGAAAACACTGAAGCTTTCTTT. Its protein is CASSFGENTEAFF.

This clone was found once. CDR3 sequence: CASSIDREGITNQPQHF. For the CDR3, the DNA is TGTGCCAGTAGTATAGATCGGGAAGGAATAACCAATCAGCCCCAGCATTTT. V and J are TRBV19 and TRBJ1-5; D is unresolved. This CDR3 is built from 17 residues. Germline CDR1 reads LNHDA; CDR2 reads SQIVND (reference sequence). V was cut by 0 bases and J by 3 bases, with 15 bases left in between.

The chain combines TRBV13 with TRBJ1-2; D may be TRBD1 (5 bases). V shed 2 bases and J shed 7 bases, with 14 bases lying between them. The length of the CDR3 is 14 residues. Germline V gives CDR1 PRHDT, CDR2 FYEKMQ (reference sequence). The CDR3 is CASSLLSGLFGYTF. In DNA form, the CDR3 reads TGTGCCAGCAGCTTACTATCGGGACTCTTTGGCTACACCTTC.

The chain carries TRBV4-3 and TRBJ2-7; 7 positions match TRBD1. Germline CDR1 LGHNA, CDR2 YSLEER. The CDR3 consists of 19 residues. J gave up 3 bases and V 1 base, and 18 bases lay outside the gene matches. DNA for the CDR3: TGCGCCAGCAGCCAAGTATTCGGTCAGGGGGTCGGGCGGGTCTACGAGCAGTACTTC. Encoded protein: CASSQVFGQGVGRVYEQYF.

The chain employs TRBV19 and TRBJ2-3; maybe TRBD2 (6 bases). This CDR3 is built from 15 residues. Germline lookup yields CDR1 LNHDA and CDR2 SQIVND (reference sequence). V was pared by 5 bases and J by 6 bases, with 18 bases between. In DNA, the CDR3 is TGTGCCAGTAGTGCCCGGGACTCCCGGGTGGATACGCAGTATTTT. This translates into CASSARDSRVDTQYF.

Comment on this clone: Other nucleotide sequences from this sample produce the same CDR3. The chain carries TRBV19 and TRBJ2-3; D may be TRBD1 (6 bases). The CDR3 runs 15 residues. Germline loops: CDR1 LNHDA, CDR2 SQIVND (reference sequence). V gave up 0 bases and J gave up 0 bases, with 7 bases separating them. CDR3 sequence: CASSIDRGSTDTQYF. CDR3 DNA: TGTGCCAGTAGTATAGACAGGGGCAGCACAGATACGCAGTATTTT.

The chain couples TRBV28 to TRBJ2-7; a weak D match, TRBD1 (6 bases). The CDR3 sequence is 10 residues long. The germline V gene encodes CDR1 MDHEN and CDR2 SYDVKM. Deletions cut 8 bases from V and 9 bases from J, with 11 bases between. The CDR3 coding sequence is TGTGCCAGCTTACAGGGAAGGCAGTACTTC. This encodes CASLQGRQYF.

V is TRBV29-1 and J is TRBJ1-5; 8 bases are a match to TRBD1. V was clipped by 6 bases and J by 0 bases; unmatched bases: 10. Germline CDR1 reads SQVTM; CDR2 reads ANQGSEA. The CDR3 is made up of 16 amino acids. The CDR3 loop reads CSVAGGADDSNQPQHF. For the CDR3, the DNA is TGCAGCGTAGCAGGGGGCGCGGACGATAGCAATCAGCCCCAGCATTTT.

The chain joins TRBV4-1 to TRBJ1-1, with no clear D. The CDR3 is made up of 18 amino acids. Looked up from germline, CDR1 is MGHRA and CDR2 is YSYEKL. V was clipped by 1 base and J by 0 bases, with 18 bases between them. CDR3 loop: CASSQVAAQRVMNTEAFF. The CDR3 DNA follows: TGCGCCAGCAGCCAAGTGGCAGCCCAGAGGGTCATGAACACTGAAGCTTTCTTT.

The chain carries TRBV4-1 and TRBJ2-2; TRBD2 is a possible D gene (6 bases). V lost 4 bases, J lost 0 bases, and 12 bases lay in between. Germline CDR1 and CDR2: MGHRA and YSYEKL. The length of the CDR3 is 16 residues. Here the CDR3 reads CASSPVGGTNTGELFF. The DNA of the CDR3 is TGCGCCAGCAGCCCGGTTGGCGGGACGAACACCGGGGAGCTGTTTTTT.

The sample holds one count of this clone. The V and J genes are TRBV5-1 and TRBJ2-7, with D possibly TRBD1 on 5 matching bases. Germline V gene sequence: CDR1 SGHRS, CDR2 YFSETQ. This CDR3 has 15 amino acids. Between the trimmed V and J ends, which lost 5 bases and 6 bases, there was a span of 21 bases. The CDR3 loop is CASRPPVGAGIEQYF. The CDR3 region has the DNA TGCGCCAGCAGACCCCCGGTAGGGGCAGGGATCGAGCAGTACTTC.

This chain links TRBV18 with TRBJ2-4; 7 positions agree with TRBD2. The germline gives CDR1 KGHSH, CDR2 LQKENI. This CDR3 contains 14 residues. With V trimmed by 3 bases and J by 7 bases, 6 bases remained unmatched. The CDR3 DNA is TGTGCCAGCTCACCGGTTGGACTAGAGAACATTCAGTACTTC. Protein sequence: CASSPVGLENIQYF.

This clone was seen once. The genes are TRBV19 and TRBJ1-2, with a tentative D call TRBD1 (6 bases). Germline V lookup: CDR1 LNHDA, CDR2 SQIVND (reference sequence). The CDR3 length is 13 residues. Trimming shortened V by 6 bases and J by 2 bases, and 10 bases separated the two germline ends. The CDR3 DNA sequence: TGTGCCAGTAGCCGACAGGAAAACTATGGCTACACCTTC. Amino acids: CASSRQENYGYTF.

This chain connects TRBV11-2 to TRBJ2-1; TRBD1 or TRBD2 may be the D gene (5 bases each). Germline assignment: CDR1 SGHAT and CDR2 FQNNGV. The CDR3 totals 16 residues. Trimming took off 5 bases at V and 4 bases at J, with 18 bases between the two ends. CDR3 in DNA: TGTGCCAGCAGCCTGTCGCCGTGGGACCTTTACAATGAGCAGTTCTTC. Translated, it gives CASSLSPWDLYNEQFF.

The V and J genes are TRBV4-1 and TRBJ1-1; 7 nucleotides align to TRBD1. In germline, CDR1 is MGHRA, CDR2 YSYEKL. This CDR3 region has 15 residues. V gave up 2 bases and J gave up 2 bases; unmatched junction bases: 5. The CDR3 sequence: CASSQLTGVNTEAFF. The CDR3, as DNA: TGCGCCAGCAGCCAACTTACAGGGGTTAACACTGAAGCTTTCTTT.

This clone was counted once. V and J are TRBV10-3 and TRBJ2-3, with 9 bases fitting TRBD2. The CDR3 runs 16 residues. The ends lost 3 bases at V and 3 bases at J; junction bases unmatched: 7. Germline values: CDR1 ENHRY, CDR2 SYGVKD. The CDR3 region is CAISDGLAGSTDTQYF. The CDR3 nucleotides read TGTGCCATCAGTGACGGTCTAGCGGGAAGTACAGATACGCAGTATTTT.

The chain carries TRBV18 and TRBJ2-2; 13 bases line up with TRBD2. There are 18 residues in the CDR3. With 0 bases clipped from V and 3 bases from J, the junction kept 4 bases outside the gene matches. Germline loops: CDR1 KGHSH, CDR2 LQKENI. The CDR3 DNA reads as TGTGCCAGCTCACCACCAGGACTAGCGGGAGTGCACACCGGGGAGCTGTTTTTT. It specifies CASSPPGLAGVHTGELFF.